Given below is one TCR beta chain in context. Its antigen is unidentified. The data stem from a study of T cell responses to AZD1222 COVID-19 vaccine. The study, taken as a whole, reports: Clonal diversity was possibly underestimated, and white British individuals and females predominated among donors.

Using immunoSEQ multiplex PCR, the repertoire was profiled, and TCRdb retains in-frame clones only, with some absent. The repertoire holds around 130,000 clones, approximately 86% seen once, with approximately 12% in the top ten. V lost 5 bases, J lost 5 bases, and 16 bases lay in between. Germline values: CDR1 SGHAT, CDR2 FQNNGV. CDR3 length equals 15 residues. The sample consisted of peripheral blood, taken on day 0 of AZD1222 vaccination. This receptor was obtained from an adult in good health. The chain uses TRBV11-2 and TRBJ2-1; D is uncertain. The CDR3 DNA reads TGTGCCAGCAGCGCCGATTCACGCTCGGACAATGAGCAGTTCTTC. It encodes CASSADSRSDNEQFF.